The clone carrying this TCR beta chain appeared once. Its antigen remains unidentified. Measured with immunoSEQ multiplex PCR; TCRdb has only the in-frame clones, and not every one. This table holds a few million clones, around 90% found once. The sample originates from a study of shared clonotypes between healthy human individuals. Study outcomes and limitations: Sampling was confined to blood; repertoires within tissues likely differ. With several donors compared, roughly 5% of naive CD4 clonotypes were shared. Richness estimates generally favored naive over memory subsets.

The CDR3 sequence is 15 residues long. Trimming took off 2 bases at V and 7 bases at J, with 14 bases between the two ends. The germline V gene encodes CDR1 LGHNA and CDR2 YSLEER. Sequencing was carried out using naive CD4+ T cells sorted from blood. The subset here: CD45RA+ positively selected. The origin of this receptor is a man in his late teens or twenties in good health. The gene calls are TRBV4-3 and TRBJ1-4, with D unresolved. As DNA, the CDR3 is TGCGCCAGCAGCCAATTTTCATCTCGTCCTGAAAAACTGTTTTTT. This codes for CASSQFSSRPEKLFF.